This T cell receptor (beta chain) comes out of a study of technical replicates of blood from a few donors. The V end was cut by 5 bases, the J end by 1 base, with 11 bases between. Germline V lookup: CDR1 KGHSH, CDR2 LQKENI. The CDR3 runs 14 residues. Libraries were prepared by immunoSEQ multiplex PCR; TCRdb keeps only in-frame clonotypes and omits some of them. Seen here are tens of thousands of clones, roughly 94% observed once, and the top ten hold around 0.25%. The sample was T cells isolated from PBMCs. This clonotype was obtained from a human donor in good health. This sequence joins TRBV18 and TRBJ1-1; D gene ambiguous. The DNA for the CDR3 is TGTGCCAGCTCAGCAATTCCGGGGAACACTGAAGCTTTCTTT. This translates into CASSAIPGNTEAFF.